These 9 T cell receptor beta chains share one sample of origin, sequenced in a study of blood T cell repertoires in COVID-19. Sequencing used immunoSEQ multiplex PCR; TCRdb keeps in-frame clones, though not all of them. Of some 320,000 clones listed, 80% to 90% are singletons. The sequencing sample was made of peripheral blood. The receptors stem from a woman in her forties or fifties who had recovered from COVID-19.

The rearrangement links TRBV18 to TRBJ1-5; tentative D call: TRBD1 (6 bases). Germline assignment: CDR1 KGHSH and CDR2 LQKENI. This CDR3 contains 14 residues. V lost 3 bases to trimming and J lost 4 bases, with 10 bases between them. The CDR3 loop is CASSPLTGNQPQHF. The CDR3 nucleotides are TGTGCCAGCTCACCCCTTACAGGGAATCAGCCCCAGCATTTT.

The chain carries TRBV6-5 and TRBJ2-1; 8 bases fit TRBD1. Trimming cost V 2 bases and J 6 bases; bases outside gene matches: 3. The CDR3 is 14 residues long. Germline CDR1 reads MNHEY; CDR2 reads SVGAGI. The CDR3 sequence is CASSYGGQGNEQFF. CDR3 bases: TGTGCCAGCAGTTACGGAGGACAGGGCAATGAGCAGTTCTTC.

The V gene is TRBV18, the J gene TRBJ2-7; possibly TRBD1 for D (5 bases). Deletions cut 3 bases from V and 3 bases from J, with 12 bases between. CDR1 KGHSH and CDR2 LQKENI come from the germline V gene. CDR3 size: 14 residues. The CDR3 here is CASSPGQENYEQYF. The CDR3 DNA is TGTGCCAGCTCACCGGGGCAGGAGAACTACGAGCAGTACTTC.

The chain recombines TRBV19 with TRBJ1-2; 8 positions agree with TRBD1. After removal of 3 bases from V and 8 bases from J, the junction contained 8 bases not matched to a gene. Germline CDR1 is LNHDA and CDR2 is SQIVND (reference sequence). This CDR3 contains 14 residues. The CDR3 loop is CASSIDRGGFGYTF. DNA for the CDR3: TGTGCCAGTAGTATTGACAGGGGAGGCTTCGGCTACACCTTC.

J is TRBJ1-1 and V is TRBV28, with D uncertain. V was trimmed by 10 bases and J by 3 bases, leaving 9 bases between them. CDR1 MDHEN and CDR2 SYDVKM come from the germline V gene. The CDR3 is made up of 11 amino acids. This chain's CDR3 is CATGEHTEAFF. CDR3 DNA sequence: TGTGCCACCGGGGAGCACACTGAAGCTTTCTTT.

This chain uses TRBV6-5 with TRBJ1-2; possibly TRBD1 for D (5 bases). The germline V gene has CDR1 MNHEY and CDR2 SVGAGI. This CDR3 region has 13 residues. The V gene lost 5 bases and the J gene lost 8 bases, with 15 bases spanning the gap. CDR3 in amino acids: CASSPEQQVGYTF. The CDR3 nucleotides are TGTGCCAGCAGTCCCGAACAACAGGTCGGCTACACCTTC.

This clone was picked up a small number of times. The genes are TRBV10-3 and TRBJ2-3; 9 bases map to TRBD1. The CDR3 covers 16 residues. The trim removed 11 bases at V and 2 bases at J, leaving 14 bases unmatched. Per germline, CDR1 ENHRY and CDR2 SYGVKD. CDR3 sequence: CAVTLDGTGTTDTQYF. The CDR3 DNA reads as TGTGCCGTTACCCTTGACGGGACAGGGACCACAGATACGCAGTATTTT.

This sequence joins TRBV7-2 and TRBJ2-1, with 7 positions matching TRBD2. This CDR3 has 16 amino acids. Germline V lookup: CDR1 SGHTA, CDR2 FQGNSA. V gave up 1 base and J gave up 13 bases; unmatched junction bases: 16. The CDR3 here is CASSLVHRLLATRQFF. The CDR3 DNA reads TGTGCCAGCAGCTTAGTTCATCGGCTACTAGCGACCCGTCAGTTCTTC.

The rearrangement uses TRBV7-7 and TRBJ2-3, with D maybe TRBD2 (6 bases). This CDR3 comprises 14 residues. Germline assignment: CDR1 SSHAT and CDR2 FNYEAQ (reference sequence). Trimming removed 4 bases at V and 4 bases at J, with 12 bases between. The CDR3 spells CASSSNSGSDTQYF. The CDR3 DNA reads TGTGCCAGCAGCTCAAATAGCGGCTCAGATACGCAGTATTTT.